This T cell receptor beta chain was recorded in a study of T cells in tumors after PD-1 blockade. Study-level information: Excluded were patients with checkpoint blockade, immunosuppressants, or radiotherapy or other anti-cancer therapy within 4 weeks. Some patients also took daily vismodegib 150 mg during anti-PD-1 treatment. Study-wide findings and caveats: Some novel exhausted tumor clones appeared in pre-treatment blood, suggesting peripheral recruitment.

Comment on this clone: Its antigen is not identified.

Assay used: immunoSEQ multiplex PCR; TCRdb lists only in-frame clones, some missing. The sample carries about 63,000 clones, 74% recorded once. Genomic DNA template from tumor biopsies or peripheral blood, roughly 550 ng to 6,004 ng input. The material sequenced was PBMCs, taken after anti-PD-1 treatment. The source of this sequence is a human donor with basal cell carcinoma.

In DNA form, the CDR3 reads TGTGCCAGCAGCTTACAGGGGTCCTCCTACAATGAGCAGTTCTTC. Translated: CASSLQGSSYNEQFF. This chain connects TRBV5-4 to TRBJ2-1; 7 bases map to TRBD1. The trim removed 2 bases at V and 0 bases at J, leaving 2 bases unmatched. From germline, CDR1 is SGHNT and CDR2 YYREEE (reference sequence). There are 15 residues in the CDR3.